This T cell receptor beta chain was identified in a study of blood T cells in healthy people across ages. General observations from the study: The study found more naive CD4+ cells and higher diversity in long-lived than aged donors. Those diversity estimates obtained from one million T cells were thought to be underestimates.

With a J-beta primer mix and a sample-barcoded 5' primer, a second PCR ran 7 to 11 cycles. Via MiXCR, TCRdb re-called the 5' RACE reads, giving one row per CDR3 protein. The table shows 1.5 million to 2 million distinct CDR3 sequences, with around 40% occurring only once. V was clipped by 5 bases and J by 4 bases, with 14 bases between them. Germline V CDR1 and CDR2: SGHDN, FVKESK. This CDR3 has 14 amino acids. About this clonotype itself: What it binds is unknown.

The chain combines TRBV14 with TRBJ1-1; a possible D gene is TRBD1 (5 bases). This receptor was taken from a human donor in good health. Sequenced sample: blood. The CDR3, as DNA: TGTGCCAGCAGCTCACAGGTGGGGGGCACTGAAGCTTTCTTT. Translation gives CASSSQVGGTEAFF.